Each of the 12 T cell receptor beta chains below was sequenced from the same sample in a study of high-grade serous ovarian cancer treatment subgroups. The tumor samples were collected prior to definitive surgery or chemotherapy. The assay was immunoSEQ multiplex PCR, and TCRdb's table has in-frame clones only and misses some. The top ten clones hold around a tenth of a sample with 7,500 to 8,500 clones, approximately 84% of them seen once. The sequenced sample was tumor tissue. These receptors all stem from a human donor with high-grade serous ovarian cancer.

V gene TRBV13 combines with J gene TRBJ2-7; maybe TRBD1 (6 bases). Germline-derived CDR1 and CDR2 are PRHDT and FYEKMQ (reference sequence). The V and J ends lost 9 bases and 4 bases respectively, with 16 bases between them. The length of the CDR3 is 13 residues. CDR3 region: CARRTAQRYEQYF. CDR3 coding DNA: TGTGCCAGGAGGACAGCACAGAGATACGAGCAGTACTTC. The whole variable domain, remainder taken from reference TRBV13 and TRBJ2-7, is AAGVIQSPRHLIKEKRETATLKCYPIPRHDTVYWYQQGPGQDPQFLISFYEKMQSDKGSIPDRFSAQQFSDYHSELNMSSLELGDSALYFCARRTAQRYEQYFGPGTRLTVT.

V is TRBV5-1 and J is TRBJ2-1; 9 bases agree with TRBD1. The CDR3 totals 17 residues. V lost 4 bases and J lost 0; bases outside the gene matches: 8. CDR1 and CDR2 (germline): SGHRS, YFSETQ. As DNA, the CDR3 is TGCGCCAGCAGCGTAAGAAGGGGACAGGGCTCCTACAATGAGCAGTTCTTC. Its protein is CASSVRRGQGSYNEQFF.

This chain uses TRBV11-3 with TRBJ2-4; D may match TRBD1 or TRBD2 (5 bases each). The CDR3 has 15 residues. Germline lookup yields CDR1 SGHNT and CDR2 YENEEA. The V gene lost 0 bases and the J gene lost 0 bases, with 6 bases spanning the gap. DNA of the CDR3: TGTGCCAGCAGCTTAGAGGGGGTAGCCAAAAACATTCAGTACTTC. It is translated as CASSLEGVAKNIQYF.

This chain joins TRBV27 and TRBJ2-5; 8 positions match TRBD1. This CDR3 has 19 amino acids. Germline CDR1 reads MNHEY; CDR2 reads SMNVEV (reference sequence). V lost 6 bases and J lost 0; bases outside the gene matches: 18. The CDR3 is CASRPRFGQGEKYQETQYF. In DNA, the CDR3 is TGTGCCAGCAGGCCAAGATTTGGACAGGGCGAAAAGTACCAAGAGACCCAGTACTTC.

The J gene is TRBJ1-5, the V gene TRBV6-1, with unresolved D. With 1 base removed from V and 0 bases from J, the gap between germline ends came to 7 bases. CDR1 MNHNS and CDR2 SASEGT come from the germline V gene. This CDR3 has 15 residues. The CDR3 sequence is CASSEVGYSNQPQHF. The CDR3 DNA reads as TGTGCCAGCAGTGAAGTGGGATATAGCAATCAGCCCCAGCATTTT.

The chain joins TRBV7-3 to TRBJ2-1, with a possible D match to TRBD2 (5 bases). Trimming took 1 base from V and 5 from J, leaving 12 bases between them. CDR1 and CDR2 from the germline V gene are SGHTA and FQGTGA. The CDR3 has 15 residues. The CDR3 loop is CASSLSLAVHNEQFF. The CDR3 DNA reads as TGTGCCAGCAGCTTAAGTCTAGCAGTCCACAATGAGCAGTTCTTC.

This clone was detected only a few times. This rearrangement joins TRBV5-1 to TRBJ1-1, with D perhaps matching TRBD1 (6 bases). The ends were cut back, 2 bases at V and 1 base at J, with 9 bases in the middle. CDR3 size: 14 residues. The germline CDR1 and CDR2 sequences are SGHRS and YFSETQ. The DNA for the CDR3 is TGCGCCAGCAGCTTACAGGGTGCGAACACTGAAGCTTTCTTT. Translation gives CASSLQGANTEAFF.

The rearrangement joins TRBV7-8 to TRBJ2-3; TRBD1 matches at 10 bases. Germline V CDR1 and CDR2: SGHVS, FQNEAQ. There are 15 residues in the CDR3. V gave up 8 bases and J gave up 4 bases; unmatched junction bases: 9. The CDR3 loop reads CASGDRGQLPDTQYF. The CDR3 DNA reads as TGTGCCAGCGGAGACAGGGGGCAGTTACCAGATACGCAGTATTTT.

The CDR3 region is CASSLEGGTEAFF. CDR3 coding DNA: TGCGCCAGCAGCTTGGAGGGAGGGACTGAAGCTTTCTTT. This rearrangement joins TRBV5-1 to TRBJ1-1; D unresolved. The CDR3 has 13 amino acids. Looked up from germline, CDR1 is SGHRS and CDR2 is YFSETQ. V lost 0 bases and J 5 bases, leaving 8 bases between the germline ends.

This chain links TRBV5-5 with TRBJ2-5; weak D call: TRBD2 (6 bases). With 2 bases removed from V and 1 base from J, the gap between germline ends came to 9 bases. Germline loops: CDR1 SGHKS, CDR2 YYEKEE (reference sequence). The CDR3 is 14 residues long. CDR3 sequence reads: CASSLGDFQETQYF. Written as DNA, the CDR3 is TGTGCCAGCAGCTTAGGGGACTTCCAAGAGACCCAGTACTTC.

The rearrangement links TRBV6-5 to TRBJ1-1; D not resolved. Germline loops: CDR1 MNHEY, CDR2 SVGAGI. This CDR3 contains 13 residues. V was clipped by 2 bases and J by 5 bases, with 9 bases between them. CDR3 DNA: TGTGCCAGCAGTTACATGGGGTATACTGAAGCTTTCTTT. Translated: CASSYMGYTEAFF.

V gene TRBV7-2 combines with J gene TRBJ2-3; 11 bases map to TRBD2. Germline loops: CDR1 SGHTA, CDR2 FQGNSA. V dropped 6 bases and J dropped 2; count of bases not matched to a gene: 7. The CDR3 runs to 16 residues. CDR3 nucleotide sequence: TGTGCCAGCAGGGGGACTAGCGGTTCCCCCACAGATACGCAGTATTTT. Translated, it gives CASRGTSGSPTDTQYF.